This T cell receptor (beta chain) was sequenced in a study of radiation and T cells in renal cell carcinoma. Data came from immunoSEQ multiplex PCR; TCRdb stores just in-frame clones and leaves some out. The table has around 180,000 clones, about 85% seen once. The time point here: blood 4 weeks post-SBRT, at nephrectomy. Described treatment: 15 Gy SBRT to primary tumor, nephrectomy 4 weeks later. This clone was counted a few times. The CDR3 loop spans 12 amino acids. The V gene's germline CDR1 is SQVTM and CDR2 ANQGSEA. The sequences come from blood, collected from a patient whose treatment included radiotherapy and nephrectomy. This clonotype was sampled from a woman aged 45-60 years with renal cell carcinoma. The gene calls are TRBV29-1 and TRBJ1-5; D is possibly TRBD1 (5 bases). The CDR3 here is CTGAGPNQPQHF. The CDR3, as DNA: TGCACCGGGGCAGGGCCCAATCAGCCCCAGCATTTT.